The 15 T cell receptor beta chains given below trace back to one sample, sequenced in a study of shared clonotypes between healthy human individuals. CD45RO-negative, CCR7-positively selected cells formed the naive CD8 fraction, excluding terminally differentiated effector memory CD45RA+ cells. Sequencing was performed with immunoSEQ multiplex PCR; in TCRdb, only in-frame clones are kept and a portion is missing. In the table there are millions of clones, about 95% of which are singletons. Specimen: naive CD8+ T cells sorted from blood. Every receptor here comes from a man aged 18 to 30 in good health.

V usage is TRBV27 and J usage is TRBJ2-5; tentative D call: TRBD1 (6 bases). CDR1 MNHEY and CDR2 SMNVEV come from the germline V gene (reference sequence). This CDR3 comprises 16 residues. V was shortened by 8 bases and J by 6 bases, with 25 bases between the two germline ends. CDR3 DNA sequence: TGTGCCAGCGCGGCCGTGGGGACAAGGGGCTCGAAGACCCAGTACTTC. Its translation is CASAAVGTRGSKTQYF.

This sequence joins TRBV4-1 and TRBJ2-3; tentatively, D is TRBD1 (6 bases). Germline assignment: CDR1 MGHRA and CDR2 YSYEKL. The V and J ends lost 8 bases and 1 base respectively, with 13 bases between them. The CDR3 length is 14 residues. In DNA form, the CDR3 reads TGCGCCAGCGGTTGGGGGCTTGGCACAGATACGCAGTATTTT. Encoded protein: CASGWGLGTDTQYF.

The CDR3, as DNA: TGTGCCAGCAGCGGGGTCGAGCAGTTCTTC. Its protein product is CASSGVEQFF. The gene calls are TRBV13 and TRBJ2-1, with unresolved D. CDR1 and CDR2 from the germline V gene are PRHDT and FYEKMQ (reference sequence). V lost 5 bases and J 10 bases, leaving 6 bases between the germline ends. The length of the CDR3 is 10 residues.

This chain links TRBV11-2 with TRBJ2-7; 7 bases map to TRBD1. Germline V gene data show CDR1 as SGHAT and CDR2 as FQNNGV. After removal of 3 bases from V and 5 bases from J, the junction contained 10 bases not matched to a gene. The CDR3 is 15 amino acids. CDR3 nucleotides: TGTGCCAGCAGCTTTATCGGGACAGTAGTCCACGAGCAGTACTTC. It is translated as CASSFIGTVVHEQYF.

This sequence joins TRBV27 and TRBJ2-2, with 10 nucleotides matching TRBD2. V lost 5 bases, J lost 8 bases, and 14 bases stayed unmatched. CDR1 and CDR2 (germline): MNHEY, SMNVEV (reference sequence). The CDR3 has 17 amino acids. For the CDR3, the DNA is TGTGCCAGCAGTGCCTCAAGCGGGGGGGCCTTGATAGGGGAGCTGTTTTTT. Amino acid sequence: CASSASSGGALIGELFF.

Remarks on this clone: Other DNA sequences from this sample encode an identical CDR3 as well. The rearrangement uses TRBV29-1 and TRBJ1-2; maybe TRBD1 (5 bases). Looked up from germline, CDR1 is SQVTM and CDR2 is ANQGSEA. V lost 8 bases and J 5 bases, leaving 21 bases between the germline ends. This CDR3 has 14 residues. The CDR3 region is CSIWGGQGQYGYTF. CDR3 nucleotide sequence: TGCAGCATATGGGGAGGGCAAGGACAATATGGCTACACCTTC.

The chain has TRBV19 and TRBJ1-1, with a tentative D call TRBD1 (5 bases). The CDR3 runs 18 residues. Germline V gene data show CDR1 as LNHDA and CDR2 as SQIVND (reference sequence). Trimming removed 1 base at V and 3 bases at J, with 21 bases between. The CDR3 loop is CASSIGLTWDGPYTEAFF. Written as DNA, the CDR3 is TGTGCCAGTAGTATAGGGCTGACCTGGGACGGGCCTTACACTGAAGCTTTCTTT. The full variable domain, its missing parts supplied by reference TRBV19 and TRBJ1-1, is DGGITQSPKYLFRKEGQNVTLSCEQNLNHDAMYWYRQDPGQGLRLIYYSQIVNDFQKGDIAEGYSVSREKKESFPLTVTSAQKNPTAFYLCASSIGLTWDGPYTEAFFGQGTRLTVV.

In regard to this clone: Different DNA sequences within this sample yield the same CDR3. The rearrangement uses TRBV6-5 and TRBJ1-1; D is unresolved. Germline loops: CDR1 MNHEY, CDR2 SVGAGI. The CDR3 is 14 residues long. The V end was cut by 3 bases, the J end by 1 base, with 9 bases between. The CDR3 loop is CASSYGGENTEAFF. The CDR3 DNA follows: TGTGCCAGCAGTTATGGTGGAGAGAACACTGAAGCTTTCTTT.

This CDR3 is CASSQVYVTVSGNTIYF. CDR3 sequence (DNA): TGCGCCAGCAGCCAAGTTTACGTGACAGTCTCTGGAAACACCATATATTTT. The V and J genes are TRBV4-1 and TRBJ1-3; D perhaps matches TRBD1 (5 bases). V dropped 1 base and J dropped 0 bases, with 13 bases sitting between them. The germline V gene encodes CDR1 MGHRA and CDR2 YSYEKL. The CDR3 runs 17 residues.

The chain employs TRBV6-6 and TRBJ1-5; D unresolved. V lost 7 bases to trimming and J lost 2 bases, with 6 bases between them. In germline, CDR1 is MNHNY, CDR2 SVGAGI (reference sequence). This CDR3 comprises 12 residues. The CDR3 region has the DNA TGTGCCAGCAATGGAGGCAATCAGCCCCAGCATTTT. The encoded protein is CASNGGNQPQHF.

This clone has a single count. This sequence joins TRBV15 and TRBJ1-2, with 9 bases that match TRBD1. V gave up 5 bases and J gave up 2 bases; unmatched junction bases: 3. The CDR3 extends over 14 amino acids. Germline-derived CDR1 and CDR2 are LNHNV and YYDKDF (reference sequence). CDR3 coding DNA: TGTGCCACCAGCGGGACAGGGATGAACTATGGCTACACCTTC. It specifies CATSGTGMNYGYTF.

The V call is TRBV10-3, the J call TRBJ2-7, with D unresolved. The germline CDR1 and CDR2 sequences are ENHRY and SYGVKD. Trimming shortened V by 0 bases and J by 3 bases, and 9 bases separated the two germline ends. The CDR3 sequence is 14 residues long. CDR3 coding DNA: TGTGCCATCAGTGAGTCCCGAGCTGGCTACGAGCAGTACTTC. It is translated as CAISESRAGYEQYF.

The V gene is TRBV19, the J gene TRBJ2-2; 9 positions agree with TRBD2. With 3 bases clipped from V and 7 bases from J, the junction kept 3 bases outside the gene matches. The CDR3 is 14 amino acids. CDR1 and CDR2 from the germline V gene are LNHDA and SQIVND (reference sequence). The CDR3: CASSMAGGNGELFF. In DNA, the CDR3 is TGTGCCAGTAGTATGGCGGGGGGGAACGGGGAGCTGTTTTTT.

This clone was recorded a few times. The J gene is TRBJ1-1, the V gene TRBV4-1; a possible D gene is TRBD1 (6 bases). This CDR3 is 15 amino acids long. Per the germline V gene, CDR1 is MGHRA and CDR2 is YSYEKL. V lost 3 bases and J 0 bases, leaving 11 bases between the germline ends. This CDR3 reads CASSQDSFMNTEAFF. CDR3 sequence (DNA): TGCGCCAGCAGCCAGGACAGCTTTATGAACACTGAAGCTTTCTTT.

The chain joins TRBV27 to TRBJ2-7; 7 bases map to TRBD2. This CDR3 contains 15 residues. Germline trimming cut 2 bases from V and 1 base from J; bases unmatched to any gene: 5. Germline V gene lookup returns CDR1 MNHEY and CDR2 SMNVEV (reference sequence). The CDR3 loop reads CASSLAGVMSYEQYF. Written as DNA, the CDR3 is TGTGCCAGCAGTTTAGCGGGAGTAATGTCCTACGAGCAGTACTTC.